The 28 T cell receptor beta chains below all came from one sample that was sequenced in a study of identical twins. MiXCR, applied by TCRdb to the 5' RACE reads, yields one record per CDR3 protein. The sample lists about 900,000 distinct CDR3 sequences, approximately 13% occurring once. The same sample was also studied in work on yellow fever vaccine responses in identical twins.

The source material was PBMCs. The receptors stem from a woman under 30 in good health.

Many counts were recorded for this clonotype. V is TRBV12-3 or TRBV12-4 and J is TRBJ1-1; 8 bases fit TRBD1. After removal of 6 bases from V and 10 bases from J, the junction contained 7 bases not matched to a gene. The CDR3 consists of 12 residues. The CDR3 nucleotides are TGTGCCAGCAGCCGCATTACAGGGGGAGCTTTCTTT. It codes for CASSRITGGAFF.

DNA of the CDR3: TGTGCCATCAGTGAGTTAAGTTCCTTTGGGGTCTTCACGAACTCTGGAAACACCATATATTTT. Its protein product is CAISELSSFGVFTNSGNTIYF. The rearrangement uses TRBV10-3 and TRBJ1-3; D is ambiguous. Per germline, CDR1 ENHRY and CDR2 SYGVKD. The germline V and J ends were trimmed by 1 base and 0 bases, with 25 bases remaining between them. This CDR3 spans 21 amino acids.

At least ten counts were recorded for this clonotype. The rearrangement joins TRBV4-1 to TRBJ2-3; D uncertain. CDR3 length: 15 amino acids. Germline values: CDR1 MGHRA, CDR2 YSYEKL. Trimming shortened V by 1 base and J by 1 base, and 9 bases separated the two germline ends. CDR3 sequence reads: CASSQGPRGTDTQYF. The CDR3 region has the DNA TGCGCCAGCAGCCAAGGGCCCCGGGGCACAGATACGCAGTATTTT.

This sequence joins TRBV6-1 and TRBJ1-6; a weak D match, TRBD1 (5 bases). Deletions cut 6 bases from V and 9 bases from J, with 12 bases between. CDR3 length equals 13 residues. CDR1 MNHNS and CDR2 SASEGT come from the germline V gene. CDR3 residues: CASRGALSSPLHF. CDR3 DNA sequence: TGTGCCAGCAGAGGGGCCCTTAGTTCACCCCTCCACTTT.

This clonotype appeared a few times. V gene TRBV6-2 or TRBV6-3 combines with J gene TRBJ2-7; 8 bases are shared with TRBD2. Germline V gene data show CDR1 as MNHEY and CDR2 as SVGEGT. The trim removed 6 bases at V and 0 bases at J, leaving 10 bases unmatched. CDR3 length equals 16 residues. The CDR3 region has the DNA TGTGCCAGCAGCGTACCGGGGGGGATTTTCTCCTACGAGCAGTACTTC. Residues: CASSVPGGIFSYEQYF.

The sample holds a few counts of this clonotype. This chain uses TRBV7-9 with TRBJ1-2, with a tentative D call TRBD1 (5 bases). CDR3 size: 16 residues. CDR1 is SEHNR and CDR2 is FQNEAQ in the germline V gene (reference sequence). V was trimmed by 5 bases and J by 2 bases, leaving 18 bases between them. The DNA for the CDR3 is TGTGCCAGCAGCCCACGGGCCGTGGGGGAGAACTATGGCTACACCTTC. This sequence encodes CASSPRAVGENYGYTF.

This clonotype was counted a few times. This chain connects TRBV9 to TRBJ2-1, with 9 bases aligning to TRBD2. CDR3 size: 18 residues. Germline CDR1 is SGDLS and CDR2 is YYNGEE. After removal of 0 bases from V and 5 bases from J, the junction contained 12 bases not matched to a gene. The CDR3 here is CASSVGSSGSSTNNEQFF. The CDR3 DNA reads as TGTGCCAGCAGCGTAGGGAGTAGCGGGAGTTCCACGAACAATGAGCAGTTCTTC.

Ten or more counts support this clonotype. V gene TRBV5-1 combines with J gene TRBJ2-1, with TRBD2 matching 13 bases. The CDR3 runs 17 residues. V was clipped by 3 bases and J by 0 bases; unmatched bases: 3. The germline V gene has CDR1 SGHRS and CDR2 YFSETQ. In DNA, the CDR3 is TGCGCCAGCAGCTCACGGACTAGCGGGAGCTCCTACAATGAGCAGTTCTTC. Translating it yields CASSSRTSGSSYNEQFF.

This clonotype has at least ten counts. V and J are TRBV20-1 and TRBJ1-1; D is unclear. V shed 5 bases and J shed 0 bases, with 7 bases lying between them. In germline, CDR1 is DFQATT, CDR2 SNEGSKA (reference sequence). This CDR3 region has 12 residues. The CDR3 DNA sequence: TGCAGTGCTCCAGGCGTGAACACTGAAGCTTTCTTT. It yields the protein CSAPGVNTEAFF.

This clonotype was counted only a few times. A junction boundary mismatches the germline segment, possibly from a read error. V is TRBV7-2 and J is TRBJ2-5, with D unresolved. The CDR3 length is 9 residues. Germline CDR1 SGHTA, CDR2 FQGNSA. Here the CDR3 DNA reads TGTGCCAGCAGCTTTAGTGTCCGCTTC. It specifies CASSFSVRF.

This clonotype was seen repeatedly, ten times or more. The chain joins TRBV29-1 to TRBJ2-1, with 7 bases aligning to TRBD2. The V segment lost 5 bases and the J segment 4 bases; nucleotides outside the gene matches: 14. This CDR3 spans 16 amino acids. Germline assignment: CDR1 SQVTM and CDR2 ANQGSEA. CDR3 sequence reads: CSVIYEGGRPYNEQFF. In nucleotides, the CDR3 is TGCAGCGTTATCTACGAGGGAGGGAGACCATACAATGAGCAGTTCTTC.

This clonotype was detected a few times. The CDR3 region has the DNA TGTGCCAGCAGCTTAGCTAGCGGGGAAGAGACCCAGTACTTC. Encoded protein: CASSLASGEETQYF. V and J are TRBV13 and TRBJ2-5; 9 nucleotides line up with TRBD2. Germline V lookup: CDR1 PRHDT, CDR2 FYEKMQ (reference sequence). The CDR3 spans 14 residues. The V and J ends lost 1 base and 3 bases, in that order; junction bases with no gene match: 0.

This clonotype has more than one count but fewer than ten. The J gene is TRBJ2-7, the V gene TRBV5-1; the match to TRBD1 covers 9 bases. V dropped 1 base and J dropped 2; count of bases not matched to a gene: 4. Germline V gene sequence: CDR1 SGHRS, CDR2 YFSETQ. The CDR3 spans 15 residues. CDR3 loop: CASSLIGTGTYEQYF. The CDR3 DNA reads as TGCGCCAGCAGCTTGATCGGGACAGGGACCTACGAGCAGTACTTC.

CDR3 region: CASSHTASDSNQPQHF. CDR3 sequence (DNA): TGTGCCAGCAGCCATACCGCTTCCGATAGCAATCAGCCCCAGCATTTT. The chain is built from TRBV7-8 and TRBJ1-5; no definite D call. CDR3 length: 16 residues. Germline V gene lookup returns CDR1 SGHVS and CDR2 FQNEAQ. Trimming pared 5 bases from V and 0 bases from J, leaving 14 bases between.

This clonotype was seen only a few times. The chain has TRBV3-1 and TRBJ2-5, with 9 nucleotides matching TRBD2. Germline V gene data show CDR1 as LGHDT and CDR2 as YNNKEL (reference sequence). This CDR3 is built from 16 residues. Germline trimming cut 0 bases from V and 3 bases from J; bases unmatched to any gene: 5. The CDR3 is CASSQDQAGGKETQYF. The CDR3 DNA reads TGTGCCAGCAGCCAAGATCAGGCGGGGGGGAAAGAGACCCAGTACTTC.

This clonotype appeared a few times. The rearrangement uses TRBV7-8 and TRBJ1-2; 8 bases align to TRBD1. Germline V lookup: CDR1 SGHVS, CDR2 FQNEAQ. The CDR3 extends over 14 amino acids. Trimming cost V 5 bases and J 4 bases; bases outside gene matches: 6. The CDR3 nucleotides read TGTGCCAGCAGCATCAATCAGGGGGCCTATGGCTACACCTTC. Translating it yields CASSINQGAYGYTF.

This clonotype was recorded many times. V gene TRBV28 combines with J gene TRBJ2-5; the match to TRBD2 covers 10 bases. V dropped 4 bases and J dropped 5; count of bases not matched to a gene: 4. This CDR3 spans 14 amino acids. Germline loops: CDR1 MDHEN, CDR2 SYDVKM. In nucleotides, the CDR3 is TGTGCCAGCAGTTCAGCGGGAGGGCAGGAGACCCAGTACTTC. This codes for CASSSAGGQETQYF.

This clonotype has a single count. This chain connects TRBV28 to TRBJ2-3; TRBD2 matches 12 bases. CDR1 MDHEN and CDR2 SYDVKM come from the germline V gene. There are 19 residues in the CDR3. The trim removed 6 bases at V and 0 bases at J, leaving 13 bases unmatched. CDR3 nucleotides: TGTGCCAGCAGCACCTCGGGACTAGCGGGTCGTACTAGCACAGATACGCAGTATTTT. Translation: CASSTSGLAGRTSTDTQYF.

This clonotype has only a few counts. The rearrangement uses TRBV6-1 and TRBJ1-1; D gene uncertain. Germline lookup yields CDR1 MNHNS and CDR2 SASEGT. V was pared by 1 base and J by 0 bases, with 6 bases between. This CDR3 is built from 14 residues. In nucleotides, the CDR3 is TGTGCCAGCAGTGAAGATAGGGTGAACACTGAAGCTTTCTTT. It translates to CASSEDRVNTEAFF.

This rearrangement joins TRBV20-1 to TRBJ2-7; 11 nucleotides agree with TRBD2. Germline lookup yields CDR1 DFQATT and CDR2 SNEGSKA (reference sequence). The length of the CDR3 is 14 residues. Trimming took 6 bases from V and 2 from J; bases not matched to a gene: 6. The DNA for the CDR3 is TGCAGTGCCCAGACTAGCGGGAACACCTACGAGCAGTACTTC. It specifies CSAQTSGNTYEQYF.

The V gene is TRBV24-1, the J gene TRBJ2-1, with 10 nucleotides matching TRBD2. Germline trimming cut 4 bases from V and 4 bases from J; bases unmatched to any gene: 6. The germline CDR1 and CDR2 sequences are KGHDR and SFDVKD. The CDR3 is 16 amino acids. The CDR3 spells CATSDRTSGRYNEQFF. CDR3 bases: TGTGCCACCAGTGACCGGACTAGCGGCCGATACAATGAGCAGTTCTTC.

This clonotype was counted a few times. V is TRBV20-1 and J is TRBJ2-7, with 12 bases that match TRBD2. The CDR3 consists of 14 residues. Germline V gives CDR1 DFQATT, CDR2 SNEGSKA (reference sequence). Trimming cost V 4 bases and J 9 bases; bases outside gene matches: 10. CDR3: CSAKDRLAGVGQYF. The DNA of the CDR3 is TGCAGTGCTAAGGACCGACTAGCGGGAGTTGGGCAGTACTTC.

This clonotype has ten or more counts. The rearrangement uses TRBV10-3 and TRBJ2-4; 10 bases map to TRBD1. CDR3 length equals 17 residues. CDR1 and CDR2 from the germline V gene are ENHRY and SYGVKD. The J segment lost 6 bases and the V segment lost 0 bases, leaving 8 bases of the junction unmatched. This CDR3 is CAISESETGGKGNIQYF. The CDR3 DNA reads TGTGCCATCAGTGAGTCCGAGACAGGGGGCAAGGGAAACATTCAGTACTTC.

This clonotype turned up a few times. The chain carries TRBV5-1 and TRBJ2-2; 9 nucleotides match TRBD2. V was pared by 5 bases and J by 1 base, with 3 bases of the junction left unmatched. The CDR3 consists of 15 residues. Looked up from germline, CDR1 is SGHRS and CDR2 is YFSETQ. Written as DNA, the CDR3 is TGCGCCAGCAGTTCAGCGGGGGGGAACACCGGGGAGCTGTTTTTT. It codes for CASSSAGGNTGELFF.

The chain joins TRBV5-1 to TRBJ2-2, with 8 positions matching TRBD1. V lost 7 bases and J lost 9; bases outside the gene matches: 14. The germline V gene encodes CDR1 SGHRS and CDR2 YFSETQ. This CDR3 is 15 amino acids long. The CDR3 loop is CASRSGGQDYRELFF. The CDR3 DNA reads TGCGCCAGCCGAAGTGGGGGACAGGATTACCGGGAGCTGTTTTTT.

The sample holds many counts of this clonotype. V is TRBV12-3 or TRBV12-4 and J is TRBJ1-6; TRBD1 might be the D (6 bases). Trimming removed 6 bases at V and 5 bases at J, with 11 bases between. The CDR3 has 14 amino acids. The CDR3, as DNA: TGTGCCAGCAGACCACAGGGCGATAATTCACCCCTCCACTTT. The encoded protein is CASRPQGDNSPLHF.

This clonotype was observed at least ten times. This sequence joins TRBV5-8 and TRBJ2-3; 8 bases line up with TRBD1. The CDR3 is 16 amino acids. With 4 bases clipped from V and 0 bases from J, the junction kept 7 bases outside the gene matches. Germline V gives CDR1 SGHTS, CDR2 YDEGEE. CDR3 protein: CASSTGTGPSTDTQYF. Written as DNA, the CDR3 is TGTGCCAGCAGCACCGGGACAGGACCAAGCACAGATACGCAGTATTTT.

This clonotype appeared many times. The rearrangement links TRBV20-1 to TRBJ1-5, with a possible D match to TRBD1 (5 bases). Germline CDR1 is DFQATT and CDR2 is SNEGSKA (reference sequence). The V gene lost 0 bases and the J gene lost 4 bases, with 10 bases spanning the gap. CDR3 length: 14 residues. CDR3 nucleotides: TGCAGTGCTAGAGATCAGGCAGGGAATCAGCCCCAGCATTTT. The encoded protein is CSARDQAGNQPQHF.